This T cell receptor beta chain derives from a study of T cell responses to AZD1222 COVID-19 vaccine. Overall study results and limits: Spike-wide coverage was observed for vaccine-associated CD4 TCRs, with dominant responses at 160-218 and 743-854. Regions left unmutated in variants are reportedly the target of nearly half of spike-specific TCRs. The study sampled repertoires only after the peak T cell response. Baseline serostatus was positive in only a handful of AZD1222 recipients.

On this clone itself: Its cognate antigen is unknown. In the same sample, other DNA sequences code for this CDR3.

The CDR3 length is 15 residues. Losses at the gene ends were 3 bases for V and 7 bases for J; bases not matched to a gene: 4. Germline CDR1 and CDR2: LNHDA and SQIVND (reference sequence). Sequenced by immunoSEQ multiplex PCR; TCRdb stores in-frame clones only, minus some. The sample contains more than 100,000 clones, about 91% of which appear only once. The TCR originated in an adult who received the AZD1222 COVID-19 vaccine. The specimen was peripheral blood, collected 28 days after the second AZD1222 dose. The rearrangement uses TRBV19 and TRBJ2-1; 12 bases are shared with TRBD2. CDR3 DNA sequence: TGTGCCAGTAGTATTCTAGCGGGAGGGCCAAATGAGCAGTTCTTC. The encoded protein is CASSILAGGPNEQFF. Combining the CDR3 with reference TRBV19 and TRBJ2-1 gives the whole variable domain DGGITQSPKYLFRKEGQNVTLSCEQNLNHDAMYWYRQDPGQGLRLIYYSQIVNDFQKGDIAEGYSVSREKKESFPLTVTSAQKNPTAFYLCASSILAGGPNEQFFGPGTRLTVL.